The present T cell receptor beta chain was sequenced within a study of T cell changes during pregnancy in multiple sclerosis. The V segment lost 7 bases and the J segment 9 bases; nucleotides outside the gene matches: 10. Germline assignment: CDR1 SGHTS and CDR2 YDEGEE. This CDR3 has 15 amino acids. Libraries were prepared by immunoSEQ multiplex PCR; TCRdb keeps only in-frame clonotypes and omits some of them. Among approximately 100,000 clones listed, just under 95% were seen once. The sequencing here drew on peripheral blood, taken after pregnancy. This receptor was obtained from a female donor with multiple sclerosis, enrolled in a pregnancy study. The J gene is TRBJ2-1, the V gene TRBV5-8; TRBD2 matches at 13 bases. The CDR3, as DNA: TGTGCCAGCGATTTCCCGGGACTAGCGGGACTTGAGCAGTTCTTC. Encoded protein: CASDFPGLAGLEQFF.